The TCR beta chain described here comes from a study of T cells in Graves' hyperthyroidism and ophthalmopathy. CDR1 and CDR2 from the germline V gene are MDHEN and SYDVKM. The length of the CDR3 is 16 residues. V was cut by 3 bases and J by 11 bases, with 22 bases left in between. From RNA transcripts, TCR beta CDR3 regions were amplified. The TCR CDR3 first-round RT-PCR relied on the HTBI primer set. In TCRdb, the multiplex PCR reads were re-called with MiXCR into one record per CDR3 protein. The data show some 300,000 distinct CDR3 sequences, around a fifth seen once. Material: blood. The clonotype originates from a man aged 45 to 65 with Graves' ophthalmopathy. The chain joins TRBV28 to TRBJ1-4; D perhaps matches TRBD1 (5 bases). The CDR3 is CASSLRGRQFRGKLFF. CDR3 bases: TGTGCCAGCAGTTTGAGGGGTCGGCAGTTCCGCGGGAAACTGTTTTTT. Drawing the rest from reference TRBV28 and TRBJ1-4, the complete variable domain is DVKVTQSSRYLVKRTGEKVFLECVQDMDHENMFWYRQDPGLGLRLIYFSYDVKMKEKGDIPEGYSVSREKKERFSLILESASTNQTSMYLCASSLRGRQFRGKLFFGSGTQLSVL.